A selection of T cell receptor beta chains follows, all from one sample in a study of shared clonotypes between healthy human individuals. The table came from immunoSEQ multiplex PCR; TCRdb's copy has only in-frame clones and leaves some out. The table records around 690,000 clones, about 90% of them present only once. Sequencing was done on a sample of memory CD8+ T cells from PBMCs. The receptors derive from a man aged 18 to 30 in good health. Some clones in this sample may be carry-over from other donors' samples. The CDR3 runs from the conserved cysteine through the conserved F or W. D genes are given only for firm matches. Expanded clones are given a class, and other clones once, few, many or no size at all.

clone_size: -; d_call: -; v_call: TRBV11-2; j_call: TRBJ2-7; cdr3_nt: TGTGCCAGCAGCTCTGGGGACAAAAGATACGAGCAGTACTTC; cdr3_aa: CASSSGDKRYEQYF
clone_size: -; d_call: -; v_call: TRBV7-2; j_call: TRBJ1-1; cdr3_nt: TGTGCCAGCAGACCCCGGGGGAACACTGAAGCTTTCTTT; cdr3_aa: CASRPRGNTEAFF
clone_size: once; d_call: -; v_call: TRBV15; j_call: TRBJ2-1; cdr3_nt: TGTGCCACCAGCAGGGACTGGGACAATGAGCAGTTCTTC; cdr3_aa: CATSRDWDNEQFF
clone_size: many; d_call: -; v_call: TRBV2; j_call: TRBJ2-7; cdr3_nt: TGTGCCAGCAGTGAAGAGGGGCCCACTATTTACTTC; cdr3_aa: CASSEEGPTIYF
clone_size: -; d_call: -; v_call: TRBV13; j_call: TRBJ1-4; cdr3_nt: TGTGCCAGCAGCTTACTGGGGGAGGGGTCTAATGAAAAACTGTTTTTT; cdr3_aa: CASSLLGEGSNEKLFF
clone_size: -; d_call: TRBD1; v_call: TRBV15; j_call: TRBJ2-3; cdr3_nt: TGTGCCCCCCGGGACAGCCTTTGGTTAGATACGCAGTATTTT; cdr3_aa: CAPRDSLWLDTQYF
clone_size: -; d_call: TRBD2; v_call: TRBV28; j_call: TRBJ2-1; cdr3_nt: TGTGCCAGCAGTTTGCCCGGGAGGACGACTAGCGGGAGGGCCATTGAGCAGTTCTTC; cdr3_aa: CASSLPGRTTSGRAIEQFF
clone_size: -; d_call: -; v_call: TRBV30; j_call: TRBJ2-7; cdr3_nt: TGTGCCTGGGTCCCCAGACAAGGACCCGAGCAGTACTTC; cdr3_aa: CAWVPRQGPEQYF
clone_size: once; d_call: TRBD2; v_call: TRBV7-2; j_call: TRBJ2-2; cdr3_nt: TGTGCCAGCAGCTTAGACAGACTAGCGGCGAACACCGGGGAGCTGTTTTTT; cdr3_aa: CASSLDRLAANTGELFF
clone_size: -; d_call: TRBD1; v_call: TRBV10-3; j_call: TRBJ2-1; cdr3_nt: TGTGCCATCAGGGAGACAGGGAGTTCCTACAATGAGCAGTTCTTC; cdr3_aa: CAIRETGSSYNEQFF
clone_size: -; d_call: -; v_call: TRBV25-1; j_call: TRBJ1-5; cdr3_nt: TGTGCCAGCAGTTGGGGAGGGCTGGGCCAGCCCCAGCATTTT; cdr3_aa: CASSWGGLGQPQHF
clone_size: -; d_call: -; v_call: TRBV11-2; j_call: TRBJ2-1; cdr3_nt: TGTGCCAGCAGCTTAAGGTCCTATGAGCAGTTCTTC; cdr3_aa: CASSLRSYEQFF
clone_size: -; d_call: -; v_call: TRBV11-1; j_call: TRBJ1-3; cdr3_nt: TGTGCCAGCAGCTTCGGGGACTCTGGAAACACCATATATTTT; cdr3_aa: CASSFGDSGNTIYF
clone_size: -; d_call: TRBD2; v_call: TRBV5-4; j_call: TRBJ2-7; cdr3_nt: TGTGCCAGCAGCTTGTATACTAGCGGGAGAAAGGAGCAGTACTTC; cdr3_aa: CASSLYTSGRKEQYF
clone_size: -; d_call: -; v_call: TRBV27; j_call: TRBJ2-1; cdr3_nt: TGTGCCGCTTTGTCCAACAATGAGCAGTTCTTC; cdr3_aa: CAALSNNEQFF
clone_size: -; d_call: -; v_call: TRBV7-6; j_call: TRBJ2-1; cdr3_nt: TGTGCCAGCAGCCTGTTACAAAAAATAGCGGTCTCCTACAATGAGCAGTTCTTC; cdr3_aa: CASSLLQKIAVSYNEQFF
clone_size: -; d_call: -; v_call: TRBV2; j_call: TRBJ2-1; cdr3_nt: TGTGCCAGCAGTGAACCGGCCGGCGGGGACTACAATGAGCAGTTCTTC; cdr3_aa: CASSEPAGGDYNEQFF
clone_size: many; d_call: -; v_call: TRBV6-1; j_call: TRBJ2-7; cdr3_nt: TGTGCCAGCAGTGAAAGATTGATCTACGAGCAGTACTTC; cdr3_aa: CASSERLIYEQYF
clone_size: once; d_call: -; v_call: TRBV7-9; j_call: TRBJ1-1; cdr3_nt: TGTGCCAGCAGCCAACCAAGGGGCCCGAACACTGAAGCTTTCTTT; cdr3_aa: CASSQPRGPNTEAFF
clone_size: -; d_call: -; v_call: TRBV9; j_call: TRBJ1-6; cdr3_nt: TGTGCCAGCAGCGTCGGCCACTCACCCCTCCACTTT; cdr3_aa: CASSVGHSPLHF
clone_size: -; d_call: -; v_call: TRBV5-1; j_call: TRBJ2-1; cdr3_nt: TGCGCCAGCAGCACATCGGCCTTCTATGGGATGTTAGGTGAGCAGTTCTTC; cdr3_aa: CASSTSAFYGMLGEQFF
clone_size: -; d_call: -; v_call: TRBV28; j_call: TRBJ2-5; cdr3_nt: TGTGCCAGCAGTTTAAAGCAGCTTCGCCTAGGAGAGACCCAGTACTTC; cdr3_aa: CASSLKQLRLGETQYF
clone_size: -; d_call: -; v_call: TRBV27; j_call: TRBJ2-7; cdr3_nt: TGTGCCAGCAGTGCGTCGGCAGGGGTCAGGACCTACGAGCAGTACTTC; cdr3_aa: CASSASAGVRTYEQYF
clone_size: -; d_call: -; v_call: TRBV6-5; j_call: TRBJ1-1; cdr3_nt: TGTGCCAGCAGTTACGGTGGCAGGGCCACTGAAGCTTTCTTT; cdr3_aa: CASSYGGRATEAFF
clone_size: once; d_call: TRBD2; v_call: TRBV7-9; j_call: TRBJ2-2; cdr3_nt: TGTGCCAGCAGCTTCATAGGCGGGACTAGCGGGACCGGGGAGCTGTTTTTT; cdr3_aa: CASSFIGGTSGTGELFF
clone_size: -; d_call: -; v_call: TRBV7-2; j_call: TRBJ1-5; cdr3_nt: TGTGCCAGCAGCTTATCCGGTCAGGCCATCCATCAGCCCCAGCATTTT; cdr3_aa: CASSLSGQAIHQPQHF